This TCR beta chain was profiled in a study of response to subunit inactivated influenza vaccine. Study-wide points: The authors offered the suggestion that each seasonal influenza vaccination recruits few new T cells.

With respect to this clonotype: Its cognate antigen is unknown.

Using its own MiXCR run on the RT-PCR reads, TCRdb lists one record per CDR3 protein. Counted here are 500,000 to 600,000 distinct CDR3 sequences, about 7.6% occurring once; the ten biggest clones make up 10% to 15%. Trimming stripped 3 bases from V and 4 bases from J, with 14 bases between. CDR1 and CDR2 from the germline V gene are DFQATT and SNEGSKA (reference sequence). This CDR3 spans 14 amino acids. The source is a man in his fifties or sixties who received an inactivated influenza vaccine. The source was PBMCs from blood, collected 23 to 25 months after vaccination. The V and J genes are TRBV20-1 and TRBJ2-3; weak D call: TRBD1 (5 bases). CDR3 DNA sequence: TGCAGTGCTAGGAGAAGGGGCTGGGCAGATACGCAGTATTTT. Encoded protein: CSARRRGWADTQYF.